The sequence of this TCR beta chain was determined in a study of OX40 agonist ivuxolimab in advanced cancers. Assay: immunoSEQ multiplex PCR; the TCRdb copy retains only in-frame clones and omits some. This table has around 66,000 clones, roughly 87% appearing once. This CDR3 spans 13 amino acids. V trimming: 5 bases; J trimming: 7 bases; junction bases outside the gene matches: 2. CDR1 and CDR2 from the germline V gene are MNHEY and SVGAGI. The investigators sampled blood at baseline, at cycle 4 day 1, and at cycle 7 day 1. This specimen consisted of CD4+ or CD8+ T cells sorted from blood, obtained in a trial of the OX40 agonist ivuxolimab. The TCR originated in an adult with an advanced solid tumor such as melanoma, head and neck, liver or kidney cancer. The chain is built from TRBV6-5 and TRBJ2-2, with 9 bases lining up with TRBD1. CDR3 sequence: CASSDRGIGELFF. The CDR3, as DNA: TGTGCCAGCAGTGACAGGGGGATCGGGGAGCTGTTTTTT.